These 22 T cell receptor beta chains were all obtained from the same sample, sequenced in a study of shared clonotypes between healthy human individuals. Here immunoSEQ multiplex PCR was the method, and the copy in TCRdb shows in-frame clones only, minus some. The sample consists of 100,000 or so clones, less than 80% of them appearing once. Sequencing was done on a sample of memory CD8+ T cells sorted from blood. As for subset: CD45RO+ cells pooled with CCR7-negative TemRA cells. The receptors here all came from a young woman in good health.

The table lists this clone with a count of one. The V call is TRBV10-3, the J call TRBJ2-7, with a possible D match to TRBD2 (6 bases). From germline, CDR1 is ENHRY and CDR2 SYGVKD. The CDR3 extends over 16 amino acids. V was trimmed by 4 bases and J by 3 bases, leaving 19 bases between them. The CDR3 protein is CAISVKKERVFYEQYF. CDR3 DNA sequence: TGTGCCATCAGTGTAAAGAAGGAGCGGGTTTTCTACGAGCAGTACTTC.

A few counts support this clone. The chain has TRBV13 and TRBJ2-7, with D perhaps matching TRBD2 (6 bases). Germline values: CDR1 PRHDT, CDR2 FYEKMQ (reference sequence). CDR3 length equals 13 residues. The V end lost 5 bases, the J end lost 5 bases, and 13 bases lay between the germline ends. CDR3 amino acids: CASSPRGPDEQYF. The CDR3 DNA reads TGTGCCAGCAGCCCGCGGGGACCTGACGAGCAGTACTTC.

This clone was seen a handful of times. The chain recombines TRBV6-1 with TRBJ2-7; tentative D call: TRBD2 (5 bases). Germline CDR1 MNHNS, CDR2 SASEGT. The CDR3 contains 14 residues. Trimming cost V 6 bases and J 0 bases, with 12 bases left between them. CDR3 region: CASSARTDSYEQYF. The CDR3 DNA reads TGTGCCAGCAGCGCCAGGACTGACTCCTACGAGCAGTACTTC.

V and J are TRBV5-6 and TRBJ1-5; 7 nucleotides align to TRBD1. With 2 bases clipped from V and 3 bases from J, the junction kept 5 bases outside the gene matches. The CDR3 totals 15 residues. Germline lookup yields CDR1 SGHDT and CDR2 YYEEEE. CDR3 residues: CASSFSGGNNQPQHF. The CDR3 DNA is TGTGCCAGCAGCTTTTCAGGGGGAAACAATCAGCCCCAGCATTTT.

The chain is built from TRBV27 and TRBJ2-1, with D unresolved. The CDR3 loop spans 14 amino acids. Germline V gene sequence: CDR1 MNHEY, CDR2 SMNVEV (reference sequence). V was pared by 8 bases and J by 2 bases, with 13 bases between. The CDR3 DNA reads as TGTGCCAGCTCTTGGGTACCACCCTACAATGAGCAGTTCTTC. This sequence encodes CASSWVPPYNEQFF.

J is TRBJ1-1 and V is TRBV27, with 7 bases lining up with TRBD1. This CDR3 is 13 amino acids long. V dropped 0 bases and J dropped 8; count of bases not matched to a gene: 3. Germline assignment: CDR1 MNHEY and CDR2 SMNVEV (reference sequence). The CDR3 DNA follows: TGTGCCAGCAGTTTATCATCACAGGGGGAAGCTTTCTTT. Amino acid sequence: CASSLSSQGEAFF.

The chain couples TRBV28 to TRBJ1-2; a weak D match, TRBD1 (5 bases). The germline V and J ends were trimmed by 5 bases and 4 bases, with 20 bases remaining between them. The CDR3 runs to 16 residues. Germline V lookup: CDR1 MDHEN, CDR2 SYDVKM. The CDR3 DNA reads TGTGCCAGCAGTCCCCCGGACCCTGATAGGGGCTATGGCTACACCTTC. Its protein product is CASSPPDPDRGYGYTF.

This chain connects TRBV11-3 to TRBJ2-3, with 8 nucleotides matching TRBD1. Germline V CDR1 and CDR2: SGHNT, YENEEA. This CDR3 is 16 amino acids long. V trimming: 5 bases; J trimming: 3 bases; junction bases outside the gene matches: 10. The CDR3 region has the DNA TGTGCCAGCAGCACGAGGAGACAGGGGAGGACAGATACGCAGTATTTT. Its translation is CASSTRRQGRTDTQYF.

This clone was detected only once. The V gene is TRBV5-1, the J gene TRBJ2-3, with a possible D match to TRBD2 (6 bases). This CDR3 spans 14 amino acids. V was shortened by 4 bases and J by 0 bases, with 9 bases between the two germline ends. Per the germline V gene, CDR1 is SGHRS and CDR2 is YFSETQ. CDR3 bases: TGCGCCAGCAGCCTAGCGAGTAGCACAGATACGCAGTATTTT. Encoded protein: CASSLASSTDTQYF.

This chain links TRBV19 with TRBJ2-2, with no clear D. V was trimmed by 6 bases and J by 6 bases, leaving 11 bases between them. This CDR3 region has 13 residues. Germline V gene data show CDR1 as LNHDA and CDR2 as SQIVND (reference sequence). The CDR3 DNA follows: TGTGCCAGTAGCCTTAGTGGGGCCGGGGAGCTGTTTTTT. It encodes CASSLSGAGELFF.

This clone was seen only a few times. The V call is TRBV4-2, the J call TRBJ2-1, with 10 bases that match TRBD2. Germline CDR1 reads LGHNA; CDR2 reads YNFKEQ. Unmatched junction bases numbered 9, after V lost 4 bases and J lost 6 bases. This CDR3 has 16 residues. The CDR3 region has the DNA TGTGCCAGCAGCCCCACCCTAGCGGGAGACGGCAATGAGCAGTTCTTC. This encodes CASSPTLAGDGNEQFF.

In DNA, the CDR3 is TGTGCCAGCAGCCCGGGTCTGGGACAGGGAGTCTATGGCTACACCTTC. Amino acid sequence: CASSPGLGQGVYGYTF. The chain carries TRBV13 and TRBJ1-2; 9 nucleotides align to TRBD1. The CDR3 extends over 16 amino acids. Germline V gene lookup returns CDR1 PRHDT and CDR2 FYEKMQ (reference sequence). The trim removed 5 bases at V and 4 bases at J, leaving 11 bases unmatched. The whole variable domain, filled in from reference TRBV13 and TRBJ1-2, reads AAGVIQSPRHLIKEKRETATLKCYPIPRHDTVYWYQQGPGQDPQFLISFYEKMQSDKGSIPDRFSAQQFSDYHSELNMSSLELGDSALYFCASSPGLGQGVYGYTFGSGTRLTVV.

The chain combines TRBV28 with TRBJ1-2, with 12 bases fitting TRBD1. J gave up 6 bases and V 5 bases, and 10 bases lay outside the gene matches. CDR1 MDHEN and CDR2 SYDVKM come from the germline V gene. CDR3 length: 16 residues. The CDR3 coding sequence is TGTGCCAGCAGTAACGCCGGGACAGGGGGCGCTAATGGCTACACCTTC. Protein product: CASSNAGTGGANGYTF.

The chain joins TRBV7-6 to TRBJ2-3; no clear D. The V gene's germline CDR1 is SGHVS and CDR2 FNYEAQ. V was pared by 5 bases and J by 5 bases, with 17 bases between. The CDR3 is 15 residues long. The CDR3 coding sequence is TGTGCCAGCAGCCCACTCGGACGCCCTATAGATACGCAGTATTTT. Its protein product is CASSPLGRPIDTQYF.

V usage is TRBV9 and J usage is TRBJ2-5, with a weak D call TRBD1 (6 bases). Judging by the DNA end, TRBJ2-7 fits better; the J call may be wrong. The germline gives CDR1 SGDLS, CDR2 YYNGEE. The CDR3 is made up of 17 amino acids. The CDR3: CASSVAGYGAGAYEQYF. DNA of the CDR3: TGTGCCAGCAGCGTAGCTGGTTACGGGGCAGGGGCCTACGAGCAGTACTTC.

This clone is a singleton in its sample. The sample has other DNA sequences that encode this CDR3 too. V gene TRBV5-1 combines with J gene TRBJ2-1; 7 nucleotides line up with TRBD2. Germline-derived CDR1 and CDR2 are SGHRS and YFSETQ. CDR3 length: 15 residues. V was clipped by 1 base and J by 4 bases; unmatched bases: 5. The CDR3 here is CASSLSSGSYNEQFF. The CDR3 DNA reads TGCGCCAGCAGCTTGTCTAGCGGCTCTTACAATGAGCAGTTCTTC.

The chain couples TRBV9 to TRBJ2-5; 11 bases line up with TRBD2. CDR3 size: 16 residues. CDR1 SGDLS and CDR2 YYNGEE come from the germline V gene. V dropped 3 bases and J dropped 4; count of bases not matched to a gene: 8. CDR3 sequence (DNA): TGTGCCAGCAGCGCCACTAGCGGGAGCTATGTAGAGACCCAGTACTTC. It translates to CASSATSGSYVETQYF. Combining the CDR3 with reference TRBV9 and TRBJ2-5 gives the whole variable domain DSGVTQTPKHLITATGQRVTLRCSPRSGDLSVYWYQQSLDQGLQFLIQYYNGEERAKGNILERFSAQQFPDLHSELNLSSLELGDSALYFCASSATSGSYVETQYFGPGTRLLVL.

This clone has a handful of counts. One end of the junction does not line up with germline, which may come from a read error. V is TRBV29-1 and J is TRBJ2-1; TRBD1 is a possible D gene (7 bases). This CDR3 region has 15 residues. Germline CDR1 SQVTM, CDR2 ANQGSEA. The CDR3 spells CSVEGGDRQYNEQFF. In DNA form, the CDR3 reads TGCAGCGTGGAAGGAGGGGACAGACAATACAATGAGCAGTTCTTC.

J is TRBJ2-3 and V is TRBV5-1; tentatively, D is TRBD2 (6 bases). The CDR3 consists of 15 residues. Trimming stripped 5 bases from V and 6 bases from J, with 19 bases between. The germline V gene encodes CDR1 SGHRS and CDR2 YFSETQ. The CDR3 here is CASRVGTAGSDTQYF. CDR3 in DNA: TGCGCCAGCAGGGTCGGGACGGCGGGATCTGATACGCAGTATTTT.

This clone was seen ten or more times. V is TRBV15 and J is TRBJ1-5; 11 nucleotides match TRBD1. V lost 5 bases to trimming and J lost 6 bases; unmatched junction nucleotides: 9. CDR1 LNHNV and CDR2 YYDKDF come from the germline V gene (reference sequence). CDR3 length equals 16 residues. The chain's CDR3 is CATSSKTGTGGQPQHF. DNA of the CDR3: TGTGCCACCAGCTCTAAAACCGGGACAGGGGGTCAGCCCCAGCATTTT.

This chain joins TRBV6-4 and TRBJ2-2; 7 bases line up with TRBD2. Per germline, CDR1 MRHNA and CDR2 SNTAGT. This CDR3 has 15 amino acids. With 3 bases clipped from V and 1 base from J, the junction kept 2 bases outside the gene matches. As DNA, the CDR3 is TGTGCCAGCAGTGAGGCTAGCGGGAACACCGGGGAGCTGTTTTTT. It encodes CASSEASGNTGELFF.

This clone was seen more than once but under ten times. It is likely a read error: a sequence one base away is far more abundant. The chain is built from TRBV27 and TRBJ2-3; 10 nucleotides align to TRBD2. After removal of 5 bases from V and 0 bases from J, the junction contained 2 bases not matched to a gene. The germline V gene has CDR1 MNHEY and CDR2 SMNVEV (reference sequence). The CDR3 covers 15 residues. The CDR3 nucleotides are TGTGCCAGCAGTCAACTAGCGGGAAGCACAGATACGCAGTATTTT. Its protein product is CASSQLAGSTDTQYF.